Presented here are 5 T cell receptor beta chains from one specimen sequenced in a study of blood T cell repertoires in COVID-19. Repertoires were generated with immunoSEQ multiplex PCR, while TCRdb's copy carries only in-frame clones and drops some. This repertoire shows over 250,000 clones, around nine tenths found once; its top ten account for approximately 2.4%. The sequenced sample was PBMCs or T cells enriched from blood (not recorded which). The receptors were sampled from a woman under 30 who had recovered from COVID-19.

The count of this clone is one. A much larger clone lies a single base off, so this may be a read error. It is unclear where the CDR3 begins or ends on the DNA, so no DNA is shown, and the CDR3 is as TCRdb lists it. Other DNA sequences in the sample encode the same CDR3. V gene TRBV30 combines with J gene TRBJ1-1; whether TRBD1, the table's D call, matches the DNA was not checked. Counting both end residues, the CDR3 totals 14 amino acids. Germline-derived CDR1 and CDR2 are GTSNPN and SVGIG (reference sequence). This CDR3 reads CAWGQGASVSEAFF.

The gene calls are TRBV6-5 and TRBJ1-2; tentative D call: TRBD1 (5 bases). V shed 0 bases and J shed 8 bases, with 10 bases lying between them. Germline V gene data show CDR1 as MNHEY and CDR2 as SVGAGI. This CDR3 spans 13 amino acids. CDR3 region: CASSYSGVEGYTF. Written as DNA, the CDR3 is TGTGCCAGCAGTTACTCAGGGGTTGAAGGCTACACCTTC.

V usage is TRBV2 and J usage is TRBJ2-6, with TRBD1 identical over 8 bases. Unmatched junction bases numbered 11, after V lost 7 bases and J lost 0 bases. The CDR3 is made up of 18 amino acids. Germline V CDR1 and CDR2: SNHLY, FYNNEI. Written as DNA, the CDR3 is TGTGCCAGCACGTTTCAGGGGGCTGTATACTCTGGGGCCAACGTCCTGACTTTC. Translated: CASTFQGAVYSGANVLTF.

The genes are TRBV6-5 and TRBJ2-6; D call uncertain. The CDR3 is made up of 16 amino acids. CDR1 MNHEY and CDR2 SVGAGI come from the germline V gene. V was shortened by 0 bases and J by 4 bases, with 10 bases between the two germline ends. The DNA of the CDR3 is TGTGCCAGCAGTTACTCTAGCTACATAGGGGCCAACGTCCTGACTTTC. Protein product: CASSYSSYIGANVLTF.

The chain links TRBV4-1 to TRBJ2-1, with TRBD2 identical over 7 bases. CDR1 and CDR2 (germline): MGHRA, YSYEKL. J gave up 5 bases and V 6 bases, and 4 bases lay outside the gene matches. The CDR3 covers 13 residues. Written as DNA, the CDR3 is TGCGCCAGCAGTGGTCTAGCGGACAATGAGCAGTTCTTC. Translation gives CASSGLADNEQFF.